The T cell receptor beta chain under discussion was sequenced for a study of T cell changes during pregnancy in multiple sclerosis. Produced via immunoSEQ multiplex PCR; TCRdb's table is partial and in-frame only. This sample has 70,000 or so clones, with around 91% found just once. The CDR3 contains 14 residues. Germline V gene data show CDR1 as MDHEN and CDR2 as SYDVKM. V lost 6 bases and J 0 bases, leaving 11 bases between the germline ends. The clonotype was recovered from a female donor in good health, enrolled as a control in a pregnancy study. This chain connects TRBV28 to TRBJ1-2; no firm D call. Sequenced material: peripheral blood, taken in the third trimester of pregnancy. The CDR3: CASRVGVANYGYTF. DNA of the CDR3: TGTGCCAGCAGGGTCGGAGTAGCTAACTATGGCTACACCTTC.